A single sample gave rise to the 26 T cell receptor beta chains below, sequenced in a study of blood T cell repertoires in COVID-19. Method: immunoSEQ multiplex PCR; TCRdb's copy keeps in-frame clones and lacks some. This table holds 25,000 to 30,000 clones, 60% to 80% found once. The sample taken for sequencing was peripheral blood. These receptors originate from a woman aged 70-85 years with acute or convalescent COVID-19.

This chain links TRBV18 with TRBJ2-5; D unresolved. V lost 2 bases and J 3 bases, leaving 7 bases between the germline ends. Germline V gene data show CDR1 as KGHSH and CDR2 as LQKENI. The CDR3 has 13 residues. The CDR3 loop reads CASSPGSEETQYF. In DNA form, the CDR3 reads TGTGCCAGCTCACCAGGCAGCGAAGAGACCCAGTACTTC.

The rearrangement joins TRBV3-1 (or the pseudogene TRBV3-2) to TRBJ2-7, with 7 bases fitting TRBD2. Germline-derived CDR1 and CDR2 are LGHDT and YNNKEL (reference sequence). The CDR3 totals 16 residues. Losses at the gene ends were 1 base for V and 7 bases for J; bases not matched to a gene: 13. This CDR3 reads CASSQVDASLGGEQYF. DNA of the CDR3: TGTGCCAGCAGCCAAGTGGACGCCTCCTTGGGGGGGGAGCAGTACTTC.

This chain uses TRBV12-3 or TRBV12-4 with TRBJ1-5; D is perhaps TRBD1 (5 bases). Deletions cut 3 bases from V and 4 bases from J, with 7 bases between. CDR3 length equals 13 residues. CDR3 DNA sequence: TGTGCCAGCAGTTTCGGGGGGAATCAGCCCCAGCATTTT. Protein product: CASSFGGNQPQHF.

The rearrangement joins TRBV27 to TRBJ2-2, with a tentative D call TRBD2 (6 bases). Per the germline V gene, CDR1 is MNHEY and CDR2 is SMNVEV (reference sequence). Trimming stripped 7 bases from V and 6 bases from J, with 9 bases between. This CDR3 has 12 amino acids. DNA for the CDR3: TGTGCCAGCACAACGGGGGCCGGGGAGCTGTTTTTT. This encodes CASTTGAGELFF.

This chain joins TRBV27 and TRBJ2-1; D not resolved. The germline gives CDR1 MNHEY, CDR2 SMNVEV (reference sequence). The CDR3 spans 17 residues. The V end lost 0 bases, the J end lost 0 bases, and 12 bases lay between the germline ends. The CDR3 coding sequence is TGTGCCAGCAGTTTATCTGCAGGTGATAGCTCCTACAATGAGCAGTTCTTC. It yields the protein CASSLSAGDSSYNEQFF.

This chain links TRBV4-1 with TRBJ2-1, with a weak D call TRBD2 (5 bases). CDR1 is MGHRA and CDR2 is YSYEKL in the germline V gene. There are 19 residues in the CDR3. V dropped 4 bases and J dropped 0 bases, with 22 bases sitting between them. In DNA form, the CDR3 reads TGCGCCAGCAGCCCCAGAGCGCGAGAAACTAGTGCCTCCTACAATGAGCAGTTCTTC. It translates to CASSPRARETSASYNEQFF.

This CDR3 is CASSVTFNGRTVDTQYF. The CDR3 nucleotides are TGTGCCAGCAGCGTAACCTTTAATGGGAGGACGGTAGATACGCAGTATTTT. This sequence joins TRBV9 and TRBJ2-3; maybe TRBD2 (6 bases). Germline CDR1 reads SGDLS; CDR2 reads YYNGEE. Trimming stripped 1 base from V and 5 bases from J, with 20 bases between. CDR3 length equals 17 residues.

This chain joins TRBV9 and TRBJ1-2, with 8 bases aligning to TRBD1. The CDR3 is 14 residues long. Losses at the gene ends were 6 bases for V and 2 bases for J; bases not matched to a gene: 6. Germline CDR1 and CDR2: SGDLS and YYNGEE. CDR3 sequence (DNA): TGTGCCAGCACCAGAACAGGGGGGAACTATGGCTACACCTTC. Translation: CASTRTGGNYGYTF.

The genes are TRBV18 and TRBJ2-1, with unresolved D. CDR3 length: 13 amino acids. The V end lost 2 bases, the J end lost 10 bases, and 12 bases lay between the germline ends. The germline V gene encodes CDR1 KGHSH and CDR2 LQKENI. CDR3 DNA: TGTGCCAGCTCACCAGAGCAGCGCGCCGAGCAGTTCTTC. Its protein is CASSPEQRAEQFF.

The CDR3 sequence: CASSLAMGLAGYEQYF. The CDR3 nucleotides read TGTGCCAGCAGCTTAGCCATGGGACTAGCGGGATACGAGCAGTACTTC. The rearrangement joins TRBV7-8 to TRBJ2-7; 13 nucleotides match TRBD2. Per germline, CDR1 SGHVS and CDR2 FQNEAQ. Unmatched junction bases numbered 3, after V lost 0 bases and J lost 4 bases. The CDR3 sequence is 16 residues long.

In DNA, the CDR3 is TGTGCCAGCAGCCCCCAATTGGGACTGCGTTACAATGAGCAGTTCTTC. Translation gives CASSPQLGLRYNEQFF. The chain uses TRBV7-2 and TRBJ2-1, with D perhaps TRBD2 (6 bases). The CDR3 has 16 amino acids. Per germline, CDR1 SGHTA and CDR2 FQGNSA. Trimming left V 5 bases short and J 4 bases short, with 18 bases between. Full variable domain (rest looked up from reference TRBV7-2 and TRBJ2-1): GAGVSQSPSNKVTEKGKDVELRCDPISGHTALYWYRQSLGQGLEFLIYFQGNSAPDKSGLPSDRFSAERTGGSVSTLTIQRTQQEDSAVYLCASSPQLGLRYNEQFFGPGTRLTVL.

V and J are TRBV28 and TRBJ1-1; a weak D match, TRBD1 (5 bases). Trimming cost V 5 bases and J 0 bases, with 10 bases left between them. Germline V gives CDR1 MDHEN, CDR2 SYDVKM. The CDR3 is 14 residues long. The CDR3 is CASSLRQMNTEAFF. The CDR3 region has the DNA TGTGCCAGCAGTCTAAGACAGATGAACACTGAAGCTTTCTTT.

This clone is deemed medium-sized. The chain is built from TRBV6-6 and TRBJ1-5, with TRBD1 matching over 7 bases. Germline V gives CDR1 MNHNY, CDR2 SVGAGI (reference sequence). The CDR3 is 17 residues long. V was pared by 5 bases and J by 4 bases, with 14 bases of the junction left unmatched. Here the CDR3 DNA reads TGTGCCAGCAGTCAATTTGGGACAGCTAACCCAAATCAGCCCCAGCATTTT. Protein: CASSQFGTANPNQPQHF.

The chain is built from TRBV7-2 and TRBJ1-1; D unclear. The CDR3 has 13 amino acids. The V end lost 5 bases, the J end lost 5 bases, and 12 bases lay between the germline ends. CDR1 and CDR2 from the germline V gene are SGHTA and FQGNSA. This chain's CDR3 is CASSNKRGTEAFF. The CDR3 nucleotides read TGTGCCAGCAGCAATAAGCGAGGGACTGAAGCTTTCTTT.

The CDR3 DNA follows: TGTGCCAGCAGATTTGCCCTCGGGGGAGGCGAAAAACTGTTTTTT. Encoded protein: CASRFALGGGEKLFF. The V gene is TRBV6-5, the J gene TRBJ1-4; a weak D match, TRBD1 (5 bases). V dropped 6 bases and J dropped 8 bases, with 19 bases sitting between them. The CDR3 extends over 15 amino acids. Germline V gene lookup returns CDR1 MNHEY and CDR2 SVGAGI.

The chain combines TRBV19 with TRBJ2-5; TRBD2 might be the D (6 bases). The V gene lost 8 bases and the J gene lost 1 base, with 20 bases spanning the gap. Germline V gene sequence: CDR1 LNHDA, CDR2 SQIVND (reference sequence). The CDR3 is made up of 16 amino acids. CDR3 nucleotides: TGTGCCAGTGGCGGAGGGCTCGCGGGACCCCAAGAGACCCAGTACTTC. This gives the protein CASGGGLAGPQETQYF.

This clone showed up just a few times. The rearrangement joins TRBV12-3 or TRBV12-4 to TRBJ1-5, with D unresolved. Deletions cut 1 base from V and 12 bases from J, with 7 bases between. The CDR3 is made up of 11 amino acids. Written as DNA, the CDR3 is TGTGCCAGCAGTTTAGGTGGCAGCCAGCATTTT. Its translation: CASSLGGSQHF.

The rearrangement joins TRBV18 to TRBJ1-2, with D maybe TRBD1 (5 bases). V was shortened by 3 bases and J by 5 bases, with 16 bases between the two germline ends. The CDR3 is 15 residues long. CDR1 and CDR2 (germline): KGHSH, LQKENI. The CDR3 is CASSPTGDPEYGYTF. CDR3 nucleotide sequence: TGTGCCAGCTCACCCACAGGCGACCCGGAGTATGGCTACACCTTC.

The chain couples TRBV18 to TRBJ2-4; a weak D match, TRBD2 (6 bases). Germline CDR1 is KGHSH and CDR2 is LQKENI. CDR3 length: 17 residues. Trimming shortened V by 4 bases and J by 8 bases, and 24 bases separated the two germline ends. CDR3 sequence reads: CASSRTTSGTSPHIQYF. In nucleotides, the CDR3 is TGTGCCAGCTCACGTACTACCTCCGGAACTAGCCCCCACATTCAGTACTTC.

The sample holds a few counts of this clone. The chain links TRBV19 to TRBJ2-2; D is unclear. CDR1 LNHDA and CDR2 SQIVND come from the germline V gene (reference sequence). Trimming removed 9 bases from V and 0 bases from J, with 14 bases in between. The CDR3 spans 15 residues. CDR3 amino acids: CASSSAATNTGELFF. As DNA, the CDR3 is TGTGCCAGCTCTTCGGCGGCAACGAACACCGGGGAGCTGTTTTTT. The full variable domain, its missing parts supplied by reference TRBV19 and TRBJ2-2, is DGGITQSPKYLFRKEGQNVTLSCEQNLNHDAMYWYRQDPGQGLRLIYYSQIVNDFQKGDIAEGYSVSREKKESFPLTVTSAQKNPTAFYLCASSSAATNTGELFFGEGSRLTVL.

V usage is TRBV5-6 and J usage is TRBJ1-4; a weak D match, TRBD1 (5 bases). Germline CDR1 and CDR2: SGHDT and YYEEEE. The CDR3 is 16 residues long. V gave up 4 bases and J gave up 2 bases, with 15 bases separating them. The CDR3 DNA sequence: TGTGCCAGCAGCGCGGGGACGGTGGGGACTAATGAAAAACTGTTTTTT. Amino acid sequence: CASSAGTVGTNEKLFF.

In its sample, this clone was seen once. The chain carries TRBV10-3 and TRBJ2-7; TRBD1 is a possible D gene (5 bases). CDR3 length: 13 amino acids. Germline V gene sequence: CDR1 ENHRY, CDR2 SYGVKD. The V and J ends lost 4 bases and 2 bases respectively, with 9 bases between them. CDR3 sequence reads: CAISGQGTYEQYF. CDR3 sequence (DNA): TGTGCCATCAGTGGTCAGGGAACCTACGAGCAGTACTTC.

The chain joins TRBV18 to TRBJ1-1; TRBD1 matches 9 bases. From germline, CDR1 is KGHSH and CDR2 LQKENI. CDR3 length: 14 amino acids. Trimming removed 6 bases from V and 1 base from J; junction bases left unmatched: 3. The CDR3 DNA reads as TGTGCCAGCTCTCGACAGGGGGAGAACACTGAAGCTTTCTTT. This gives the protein CASSRQGENTEAFF.

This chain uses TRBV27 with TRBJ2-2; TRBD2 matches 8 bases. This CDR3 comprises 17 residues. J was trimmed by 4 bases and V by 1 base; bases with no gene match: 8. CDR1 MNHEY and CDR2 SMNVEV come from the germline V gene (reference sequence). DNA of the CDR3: TGTGCCAGCAGTTTATTCGGGGGGGGTTTGGGCACCGGGGAGCTGTTTTTT. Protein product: CASSLFGGGLGTGELFF.

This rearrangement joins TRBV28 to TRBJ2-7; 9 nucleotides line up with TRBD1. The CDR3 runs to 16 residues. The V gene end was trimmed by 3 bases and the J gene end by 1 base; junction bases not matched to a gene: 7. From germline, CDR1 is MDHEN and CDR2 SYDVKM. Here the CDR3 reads CASSLPETGGSYEQYF. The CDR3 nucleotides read TGTGCCAGCAGTTTGCCCGAGACAGGGGGTTCCTACGAGCAGTACTTC. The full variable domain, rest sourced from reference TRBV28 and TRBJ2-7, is DVKVTQSSRYLVKRTGEKVFLECVQDMDHENMFWYRQDPGLGLRLIYFSYDVKMKEKGDIPEGYSVSREKKERFSLILESASTNQTSMYLCASSLPETGGSYEQYFGPGTRLTVT.

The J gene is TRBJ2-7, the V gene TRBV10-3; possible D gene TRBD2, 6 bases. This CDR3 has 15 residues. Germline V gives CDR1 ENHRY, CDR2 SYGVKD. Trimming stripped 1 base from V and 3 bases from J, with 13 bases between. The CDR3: CAISEWQTRDYEQYF. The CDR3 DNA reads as TGTGCCATCAGTGAGTGGCAGACTAGGGACTACGAGCAGTACTTC.